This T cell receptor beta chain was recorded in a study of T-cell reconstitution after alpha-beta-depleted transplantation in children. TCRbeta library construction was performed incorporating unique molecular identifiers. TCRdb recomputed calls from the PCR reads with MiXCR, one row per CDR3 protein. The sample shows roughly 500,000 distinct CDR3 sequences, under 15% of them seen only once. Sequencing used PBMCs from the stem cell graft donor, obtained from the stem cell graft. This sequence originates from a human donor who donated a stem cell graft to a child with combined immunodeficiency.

The CDR3 is CASSLHRDTGNTIYF. The CDR3 region has the DNA TGCGCCAGCAGCTTGCACCGGGACACGGGAAACACCATATATTTT. The chain uses TRBV5-1 and TRBJ1-3; D possibly corresponds to TRBD1 (6 bases). The CDR3 sequence is 15 residues long. Trimming shortened V by 1 base and J by 4 bases, and 12 bases separated the two germline ends. Germline V gene lookup returns CDR1 SGHRS and CDR2 YFSETQ.